The rows below give T cell receptor beta chains drawn from one sample of a study of T and B cells in COVID-19 patients. Using its own MiXCR run on the multiplex PCR reads, TCRdb lists one record per CDR3 protein. This sample yields around 23,000 distinct CDR3 sequences, of which under 30% are seen a single time; 2.5% to 3.5% belongs to the top ten. The sequenced sample was blood. These receptor sequences come from a human donor who had recovered from COVID-19. The CDR3 runs from the conserved cysteine through the conserved F or W. The order of the fields is CDR3 length, V gene, clone size, J gene, D gene, CDR3 DNA, CDR3 protein. D genes are given only for firm matches. The listing skips clone size in some rows; elsewhere it reads once, few, many or a size class.

CDR3 length: 17; V gene: TRBV12-3/TRBV12-4; clone size: few; J gene: TRBJ2-1; D gene: TRBD2; CDR3 DNA: TGTGCCAGCAGTCGGACTAGCGGGGGGGCCAGCTACAATGAGCAGTTCTTC; CDR3 protein: CASSRTSGGASYNEQFF
CDR3 length: 14; V gene: TRBV4-2; clone size: .; J gene: TRBJ2-7; D gene: .; CDR3 DNA: TGTGCCAGCAGCCAAGATCGGAACTCCTACGAGCAGTACTTC; CDR3 protein: CASSQDRNSYEQYF
CDR3 length: 16; V gene: TRBV12-3/TRBV12-4; clone size: .; J gene: TRBJ2-3; D gene: TRBD2; CDR3 DNA: TGTGCCAGCAGTTTCTTCTTTGGAGCGGGAGGGGATACGCAGTATTTT; CDR3 protein: CASSFFFGAGGDTQYF
CDR3 length: 14; V gene: TRBV6-5; clone size: .; J gene: TRBJ2-7; D gene: .; CDR3 DNA: TGTGCCAGCAGCCTCGACAGGCACTCCTACGAGCAGTACTTC; CDR3 protein: CASSLDRHSYEQYF
CDR3 length: 14; V gene: TRBV5-6; clone size: .; J gene: TRBJ1-2; D gene: .; CDR3 DNA: TGTGCCAGCAGCTTGGTTGGAGAACTCTATGGCTACACCTTC; CDR3 protein: CASSLVGELYGYTF
CDR3 length: 12; V gene: TRBV11-1; clone size: .; J gene: TRBJ2-1; D gene: .; CDR3 DNA: TGTGCCAGCAGCTTTCTCCTGGATGAGCAGTTCTTC; CDR3 protein: CASSFLLDEQFF
CDR3 length: 15; V gene: TRBV11-2; clone size: .; J gene: TRBJ2-7; D gene: TRBD2; CDR3 DNA: TGTGCCAGCAGCCGTCCCGGGACTACCTACGTTGTGCAGTACTTC; CDR3 protein: CASSRPGTTYVVQYF
CDR3 length: 15; V gene: TRBV6-6; clone size: .; J gene: TRBJ1-4; D gene: .; CDR3 DNA: TGTGCCAGCAGTGAAGGGGACACCCCTCATGAAAAACTGTTTTTT; CDR3 protein: CASSEGDTPHEKLFF
CDR3 length: 13; V gene: TRBV13; clone size: few; J gene: TRBJ1-1; D gene: .; CDR3 DNA: TGTGCCAGCAGCGAGAGAGGGGGGACTGAAGCTTTCTTT; CDR3 protein: CASSERGGTEAFF
CDR3 length: 17; V gene: TRBV15; clone size: few; J gene: TRBJ2-5; D gene: TRBD2; CDR3 DNA: TGTGCCACCAGCAGAGATCCTAGCGGGGGTTACCAAGAGACCCAGTACTTC; CDR3 protein: CATSRDPSGGYQETQYF
CDR3 length: 14; V gene: TRBV5-1; clone size: .; J gene: TRBJ2-7; D gene: TRBD1; CDR3 DNA: TGCGCCAGCAGCTTGGATACAGGGGGCTACGAGCAGTACTTC; CDR3 protein: CASSLDTGGYEQYF
CDR3 length: 12; V gene: TRBV12-3/TRBV12-4; clone size: .; J gene: TRBJ2-7; D gene: .; CDR3 DNA: TGTGCCAGCAGTTTAATAAGAGACGAGCAGTACTTC; CDR3 protein: CASSLIRDEQYF
CDR3 length: 13; V gene: TRBV29-1; clone size: medium-sized; J gene: TRBJ2-7; D gene: .; CDR3 DNA: TGCAGCGTTGAGTCCCAGGGTGCATACGAGCAGTACTTC; CDR3 protein: CSVESQGAYEQYF
CDR3 length: 11; V gene: TRBV30; clone size: few; J gene: TRBJ2-5; D gene: .; CDR3 DNA: TGTGCCTGGAGGTCGGGTAGGGCCCAGTACTTC; CDR3 protein: CAWRSGRAQYF
CDR3 length: 18; V gene: TRBV18; clone size: .; J gene: TRBJ1-2; D gene: TRBD1; CDR3 DNA: TGTGCCAGCTCATCCAAACTGACGACCGGGACAGGGGGCTATGGCTACACCTTC; CDR3 protein: CASSSKLTTGTGGYGYTF
CDR3 length: 17; V gene: TRBV20-1; clone size: .; J gene: TRBJ2-4; D gene: TRBD2; CDR3 DNA: TGCAGTGGGATAGCTAGCGGGGGGATACTAGCCAAAAACATTCAGTACTTC; CDR3 protein: CSGIASGGILAKNIQYF
CDR3 length: 14; V gene: TRBV15; clone size: .; J gene: TRBJ2-7; D gene: .; CDR3 DNA: TGTGCCACCAGCAGAGATCTCGTCAGCTACGAGCAGTACTTC; CDR3 protein: CATSRDLVSYEQYF
CDR3 length: 14; V gene: TRBV5-6; clone size: .; J gene: TRBJ1-2; D gene: TRBD1; CDR3 DNA: TGTGCCAGCAGCTTGCCGCAGGGGGCAGGGGGCTACACCTTC; CDR3 protein: CASSLPQGAGGYTF
CDR3 length: 16; V gene: TRBV6-5; clone size: .; J gene: TRBJ2-1; D gene: TRBD2; CDR3 DNA: TGTGCCAGCAGTTCCGACGGGGGGGCCAATTACAATGAGCAGTTCTTC; CDR3 protein: CASSSDGGANYNEQFF
CDR3 length: 12; V gene: TRBV18; clone size: few; J gene: TRBJ2-7; D gene: .; CDR3 DNA: TGTGCCAGCTCAAACAGGGACAACGAGCAGTACTTC; CDR3 protein: CASSNRDNEQYF
CDR3 length: 14; V gene: TRBV7-2; clone size: .; J gene: TRBJ1-1; D gene: .; CDR3 DNA: TGTGCCAGCAGCGGATACCGAGGGAGCACTGAAGCTTTCTTT; CDR3 protein: CASSGYRGSTEAFF
CDR3 length: 13; V gene: TRBV7-9; clone size: .; J gene: TRBJ1-3; D gene: .; CDR3 DNA: TGTGCCAGCAGCTTATCTTCTGGAAACACCATATATTTT; CDR3 protein: CASSLSSGNTIYF
CDR3 length: 13; V gene: TRBV20-1; clone size: .; J gene: TRBJ1-5; D gene: .; CDR3 DNA: TGCAGTGCTAGAGCGGGGGGCAATCAGCCCCAGCATTTT; CDR3 protein: CSARAGGNQPQHF